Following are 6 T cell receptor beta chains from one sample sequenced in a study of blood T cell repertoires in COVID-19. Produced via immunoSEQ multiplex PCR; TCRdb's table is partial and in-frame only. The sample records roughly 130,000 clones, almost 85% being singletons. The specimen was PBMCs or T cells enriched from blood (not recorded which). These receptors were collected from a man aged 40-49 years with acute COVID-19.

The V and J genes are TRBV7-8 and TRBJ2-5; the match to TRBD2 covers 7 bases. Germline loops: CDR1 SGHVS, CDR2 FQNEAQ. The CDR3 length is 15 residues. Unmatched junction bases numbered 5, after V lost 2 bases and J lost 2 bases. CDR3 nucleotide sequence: TGTGCCAGCAGCTTAACAGGACTAGGGCAAGAGACCCAGTACTTC. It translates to CASSLTGLGQETQYF.

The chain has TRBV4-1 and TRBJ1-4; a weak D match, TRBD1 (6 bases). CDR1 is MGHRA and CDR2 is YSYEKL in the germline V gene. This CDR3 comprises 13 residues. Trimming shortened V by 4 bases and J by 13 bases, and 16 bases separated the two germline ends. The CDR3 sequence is CASSPGAVDGLFF. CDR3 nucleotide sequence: TGCGCCAGCAGCCCAGGGGCGGTGGACGGACTGTTTTTT.

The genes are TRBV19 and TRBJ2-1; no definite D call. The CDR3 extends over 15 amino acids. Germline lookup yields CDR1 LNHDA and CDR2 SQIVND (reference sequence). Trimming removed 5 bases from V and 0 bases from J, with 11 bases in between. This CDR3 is CASSVHPSSYNEQFF. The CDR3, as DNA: TGTGCCAGTAGTGTCCACCCGAGCTCCTACAATGAGCAGTTCTTC. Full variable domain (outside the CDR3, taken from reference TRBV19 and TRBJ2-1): DGGITQSPKYLFRKEGQNVTLSCEQNLNHDAMYWYRQDPGQGLRLIYYSQIVNDFQKGDIAEGYSVSREKKESFPLTVTSAQKNPTAFYLCASSVHPSSYNEQFFGPGTRLTVL.

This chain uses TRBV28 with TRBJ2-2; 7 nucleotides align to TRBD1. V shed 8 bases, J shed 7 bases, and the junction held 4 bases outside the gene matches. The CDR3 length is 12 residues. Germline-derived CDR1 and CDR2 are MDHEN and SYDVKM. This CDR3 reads CASQGDSGELFF. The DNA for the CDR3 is TGTGCCAGCCAGGGGGATAGCGGGGAGCTGTTTTTT.

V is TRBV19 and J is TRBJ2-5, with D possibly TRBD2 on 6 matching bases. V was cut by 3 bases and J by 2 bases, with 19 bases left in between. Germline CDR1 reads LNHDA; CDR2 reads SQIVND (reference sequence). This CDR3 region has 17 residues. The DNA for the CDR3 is TGTGCCAGTAGTATGATGGCGGGATGGCGGGGACAAGAGACCCAGTACTTC. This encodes CASSMMAGWRGQETQYF.

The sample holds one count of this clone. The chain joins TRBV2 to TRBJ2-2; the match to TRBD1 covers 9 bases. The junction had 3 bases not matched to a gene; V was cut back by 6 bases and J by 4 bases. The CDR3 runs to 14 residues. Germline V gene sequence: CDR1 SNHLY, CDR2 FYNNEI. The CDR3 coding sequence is TGTGCCAGCAGCCGGGACAGGGCCACCGGGGAGCTGTTTTTT. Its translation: CASSRDRATGELFF.